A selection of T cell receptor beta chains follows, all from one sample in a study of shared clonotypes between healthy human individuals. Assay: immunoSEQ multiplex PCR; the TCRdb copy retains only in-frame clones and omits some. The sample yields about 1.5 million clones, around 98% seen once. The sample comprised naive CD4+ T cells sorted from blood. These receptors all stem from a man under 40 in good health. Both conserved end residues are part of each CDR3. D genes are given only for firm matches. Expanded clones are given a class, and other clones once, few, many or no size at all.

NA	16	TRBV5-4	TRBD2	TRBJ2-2	TGTGCCAGCAGCCGCCGGGGGGTAGCGGGAGGTGGGGAGCTGTTTTTT	CASSRRGVAGGGELFF
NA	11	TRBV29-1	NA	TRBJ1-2	TGCAGCGTTGATTACAGCTATGGCTACACCTTC	CSVDYSYGYTF
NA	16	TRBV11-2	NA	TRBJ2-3	TGTGCCAGCAGCTTTAGGACAGCGTCATTCACAGATACGCAGTATTTT	CASSFRTASFTDTQYF
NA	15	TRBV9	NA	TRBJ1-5	TGTGCCAGCAGCGTCGATGGCGGTAGCAATCAGCCCCAGCATTTT	CASSVDGGSNQPQHF
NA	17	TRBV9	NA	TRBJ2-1	TGTGCCAGCTCCCCCCGCCCGCGGCTAGCGTTAGACAGTGAGCAGTTCTTC	CASSPRPRLALDSEQFF
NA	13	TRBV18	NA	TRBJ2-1	TGTGCCAGCTCACCAGACGCAGGGCTTGAGCAGTTCTTC	CASSPDAGLEQFF
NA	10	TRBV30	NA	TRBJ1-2	TGTGCCTGGCTTGGGTCTGGCTACACCTTC	CAWLGSGYTF
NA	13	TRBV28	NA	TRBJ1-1	TGTGCCAGCAGTCCGGGGAGACCGGTTGAAGCTTTCTTT	CASSPGRPVEAFF
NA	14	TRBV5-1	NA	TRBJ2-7	TGCGCCAGCAGCTTGGGGCAGGGCTTCAGCGAGCAGTACTTC	CASSLGQGFSEQYF
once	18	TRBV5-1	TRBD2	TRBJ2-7	TGCGCCAGCAGCTTGTCGGGGGCTAGCGGGATACAAGCCTACGAGCAGTACTTC	CASSLSGASGIQAYEQYF
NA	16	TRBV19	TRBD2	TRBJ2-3	TGTGCCAGTAGTTGGATTAGCGGGAGTGGCACAGATACGCAGTATTTT	CASSWISGSGTDTQYF
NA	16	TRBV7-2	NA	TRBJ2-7	TGTGCCAGCAGCCCAGCGTGGGCGCAGAGCTCCTACGAGCAGTACTTC	CASSPAWAQSSYEQYF
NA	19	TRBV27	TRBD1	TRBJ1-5	TGTGCCAGCACCTTGGGGGGACGAGGGACAGAACTGAGAAAACAGCCCCAGCATTTT	CASTLGGRGTELRKQPQHF
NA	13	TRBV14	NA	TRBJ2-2	TGTGCCAGCAGACCGACAGGAACCGGGGAGCTGTTTTTT	CASRPTGTGELFF
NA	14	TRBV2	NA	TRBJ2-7	TGTGCCAGCATAGGATTAGACTGGGCTGAAAAGCAGTACTTC	CASIGLDWAEKQYF
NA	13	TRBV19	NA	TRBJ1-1	TGTGCCAGTAGTTTGTTCTTGAACACTGAAGCTTTCTTT	CASSLFLNTEAFF
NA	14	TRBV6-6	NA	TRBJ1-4	TGTGCCAGCAGCGCCTTAGGGGGGCATGAAAAACTGTTTTTT	CASSALGGHEKLFF
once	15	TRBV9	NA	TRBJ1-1	TGTGCCAGCAGCGTATCCGGGACAAGCGGCACTGAAGCTTTCTTT	CASSVSGTSGTEAFF
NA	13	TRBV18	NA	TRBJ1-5	TGTGCCAGCTCACCAGGCCCGAATCAGCCCCAGCATTTT	CASSPGPNQPQHF
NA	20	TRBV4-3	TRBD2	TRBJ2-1	TGCGCCAGCAGCCCCCCCCCTGGGACTAGCGGGGTCCCCTCCTACAATGAGCAGTTCTTC	CASSPPPGTSGVPSYNEQFF
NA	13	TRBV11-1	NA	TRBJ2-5	TGTGCCAGCCTCCGGGACGTCCAAGAGACCCAGTACTTC	CASLRDVQETQYF
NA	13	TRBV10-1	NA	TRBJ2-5	TGCGCCAGCAGTGCTACTAAGAAAGAGACCCAGTACTTC	CASSATKKETQYF
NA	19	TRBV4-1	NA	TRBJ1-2	TGCGCCAGCAGCCAAGAAAGGAAAGGGATAGAAAGGCCGAACTATGGCTACACCTTC	CASSQERKGIERPNYGYTF
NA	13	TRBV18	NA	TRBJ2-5	TGTGCCAGCTCACCACCCGGGCAAGAGACCCAGTACTTC	CASSPPGQETQYF
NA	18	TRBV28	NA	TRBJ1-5	TGTGCCAGCAGACTACCTGCAAGGATCGGAAGGAGCAATCAGCCCCAGCATTTT	CASRLPARIGRSNQPQHF
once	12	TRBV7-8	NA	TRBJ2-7	TGTGCCAGCAGCCAGATTCCATACGAGCAGTACTTC	CASSQIPYEQYF
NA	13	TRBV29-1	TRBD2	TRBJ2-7	TGCAGCGCAGAGGGGACTAGTTCCTACGAGCAGTACTTC	CSAEGTSSYEQYF
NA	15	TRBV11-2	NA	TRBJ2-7	TGTGCCAGCAGATCACTTACGGATCGACCCTACGAGCAGTACTTC	CASRSLTDRPYEQYF
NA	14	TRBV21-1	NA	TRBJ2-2	TGTGCCAGCACCTCCCCCCGGGAGTCCGGGGAGCTGTTTTTT	CASTSPRESGELFF
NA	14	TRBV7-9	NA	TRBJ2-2	TGTGCCAGCAGCCCACGACAGTACACCGGGGAGCTGTTTTTT	CASSPRQYTGELFF
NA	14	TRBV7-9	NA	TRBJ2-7	TGTGCCAGCAGCTTGGTTCGGGCACCCTACGAGCAGTACTTC	CASSLVRAPYEQYF
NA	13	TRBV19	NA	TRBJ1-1	TGTGCCAGTAGCCAAAAGATGAACACTGAAGCTTTCTTT	CASSQKMNTEAFF
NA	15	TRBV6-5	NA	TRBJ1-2	TGTGCCAGCAGTTACTCGCAGGTCGGGGGTTATGGCTACACCTTC	CASSYSQVGGYGYTF
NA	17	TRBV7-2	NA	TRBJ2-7	TGTGCCAGCAGCTTACTTTTGGCAGGGACACCAACCTACGAGCAGTACTTC	CASSLLLAGTPTYEQYF
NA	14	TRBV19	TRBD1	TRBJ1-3	TGTGCCAGTAGAAGGGGGCTCGGAGGAAACACCATATATTTT	CASRRGLGGNTIYF
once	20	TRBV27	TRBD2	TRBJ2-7	TGTGCCAGCAGTTCCCAAACCCAAGGACTAGTTGGTGGAGGGGTGTACGAGCAGTACTTC	CASSSQTQGLVGGGVYEQYF
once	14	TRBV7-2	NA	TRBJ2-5	TGTGCCAGCAACACCAGGACTCACCAAGAGACCCAGTACTTC	CASNTRTHQETQYF
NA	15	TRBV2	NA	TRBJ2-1	TGTGCCAGCAGTGAAGGGAGGGCGTCCTACAATGAGCAGTTCTTC	CASSEGRASYNEQFF
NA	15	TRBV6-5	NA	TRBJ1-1	TGTGCCAGCAGTTACGGGCGACGGATGAACACTGAAGCTTTCTTT	CASSYGRRMNTEAFF
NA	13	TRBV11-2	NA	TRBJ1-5	TGTGCCAGCAGTTCACAGGGCAATCAGCCCCAGCATTTT	CASSSQGNQPQHF
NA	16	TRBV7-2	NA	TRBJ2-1	TGTGCCAGCAGCCCTCAAACGGGGTTAGGCTACAATGAGCAGTTCTTC	CASSPQTGLGYNEQFF
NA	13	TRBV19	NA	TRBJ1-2	TGTGCCAGTAGTTCGGACAGCCTTTATGGCTACACCTTC	CASSSDSLYGYTF
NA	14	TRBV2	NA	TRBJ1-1	TGTGCCAGCAGTGTAACCCGGGGCCACACTGAAGCTTTCTTT	CASSVTRGHTEAFF
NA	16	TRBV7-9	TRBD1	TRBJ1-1	TGTGCCAGCAGCTTAGGTATACAGGGGCCACACACTGAAGCTTTCTTT	CASSLGIQGPHTEAFF